The rows below give T cell receptor beta chains drawn from one sample of a study of blood T cells in healthy people across ages. TCRdb processed the 5' RACE reads anew with MiXCR; each CDR3 protein has one entry. The repertoire holds 600,000 or so distinct CDR3 sequences, under 30% seen once, with 15% to 17% in the top ten. What was sequenced was blood. These receptor sequences come from a woman of 80 years or more in good health. CDR3s include the opening cysteine and the closing phenylalanine or tryptophan.

15	TRBV5-1	TRBJ2-1	CASSSTGTDNNEQFF
15	TRBV6-1	TRBJ2-1	CASSERGRSRNEQFF
15	TRBV12-5	TRBJ1-4	CASGLGTGGDEKLFF
18	TRBV7-3	TRBJ1-1	CASSRSGTATPLNTEAFF
13	TRBV7-3	TRBJ1-1	CASSFQGSTEAFF
14	TRBV20-1	TRBJ2-5	CSARDMGHQETQYF
16	TRBV12-3/TRBV12-4	TRBJ2-3	CASSLDGQLSTDAQYF
16	TRBV7-4	TRBJ1-3	CASSHSPRGSGNTIYF
19	TRBV6-5	TRBJ2-3	CASSYLPTGPRGSTDTQYF
13	TRBV29-1	TRBJ2-5	CSEWTGGAETQYF
15	TRBV7-2	TRBJ2-3	CASSLREREGDTQYF
16	TRBV12-3/TRBV12-4	TRBJ2-5	CASTYTRRGGLETRYF
14	TRBV20-1	TRBJ1-5	CSARAGQSNQPQHF